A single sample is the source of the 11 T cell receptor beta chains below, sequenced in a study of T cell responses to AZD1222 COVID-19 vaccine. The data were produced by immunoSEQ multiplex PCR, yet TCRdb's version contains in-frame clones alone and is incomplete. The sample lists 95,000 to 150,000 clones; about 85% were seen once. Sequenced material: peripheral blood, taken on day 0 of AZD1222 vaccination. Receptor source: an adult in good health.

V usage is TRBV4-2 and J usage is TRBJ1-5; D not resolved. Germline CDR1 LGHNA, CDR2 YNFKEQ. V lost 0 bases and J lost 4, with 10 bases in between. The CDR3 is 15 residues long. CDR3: CASSQDQGLNQPQHF. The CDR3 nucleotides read TGTGCCAGCAGCCAAGATCAAGGGCTAAATCAGCCCCAGCATTTT.

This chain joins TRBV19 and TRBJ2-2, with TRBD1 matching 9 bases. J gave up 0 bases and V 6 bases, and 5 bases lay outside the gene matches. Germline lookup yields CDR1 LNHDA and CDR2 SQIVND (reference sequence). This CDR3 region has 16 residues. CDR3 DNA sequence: TGTGCCAGTAGAGATCGACAGGGGGCGAACACCGGGGAGCTGTTTTTT. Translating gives CASRDRQGANTGELFF.

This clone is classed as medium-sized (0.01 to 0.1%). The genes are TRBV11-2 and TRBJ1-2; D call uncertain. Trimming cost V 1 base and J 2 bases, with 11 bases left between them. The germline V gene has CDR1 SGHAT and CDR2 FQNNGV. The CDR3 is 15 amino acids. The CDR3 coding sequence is TGTGCCAGCAGCTTAGTGGGCAGGTGGAACTATGGCTACACCTTC. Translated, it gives CASSLVGRWNYGYTF.

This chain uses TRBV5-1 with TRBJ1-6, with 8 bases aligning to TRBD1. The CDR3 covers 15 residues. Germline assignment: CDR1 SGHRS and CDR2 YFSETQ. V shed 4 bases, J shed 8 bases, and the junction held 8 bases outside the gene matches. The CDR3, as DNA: TGCGCCAGCAGCACCGGACAGGGTGGTCATTCACCCCTCCACTTT. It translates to CASSTGQGGHSPLHF. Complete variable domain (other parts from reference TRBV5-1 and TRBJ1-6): KAGVTQTPRYLIKTRGQQVTLSCSPISGHRSVSWYQQTPGQGLQFLFEYFSETQRNKGNFPGRFSGRQFSNSRSEMNVSTLELGDSALYLCASSTGQGGHSPLHFGNGTRLTVT.

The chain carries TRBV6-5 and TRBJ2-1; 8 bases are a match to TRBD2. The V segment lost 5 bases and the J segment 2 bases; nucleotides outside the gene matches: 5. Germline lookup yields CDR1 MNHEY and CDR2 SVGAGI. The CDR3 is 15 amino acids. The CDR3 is CASSPGGSPYNEQFF. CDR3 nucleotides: TGTGCCAGCAGTCCGGGGGGGTCCCCCTACAATGAGCAGTTCTTC.

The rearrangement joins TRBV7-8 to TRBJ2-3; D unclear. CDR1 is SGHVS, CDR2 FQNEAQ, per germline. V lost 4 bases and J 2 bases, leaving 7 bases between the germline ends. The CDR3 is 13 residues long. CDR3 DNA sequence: TGTGCCAGCAGCTCCGTCTTCACAGATACGCAGTATTTT. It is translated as CASSSVFTDTQYF.

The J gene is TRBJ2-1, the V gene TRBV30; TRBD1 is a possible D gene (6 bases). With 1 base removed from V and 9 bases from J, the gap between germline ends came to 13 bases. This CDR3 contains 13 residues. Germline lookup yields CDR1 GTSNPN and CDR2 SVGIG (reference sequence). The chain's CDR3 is CAWSARTDGEQFF. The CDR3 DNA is TGTGCCTGGAGTGCGAGGACAGACGGTGAGCAGTTCTTC.

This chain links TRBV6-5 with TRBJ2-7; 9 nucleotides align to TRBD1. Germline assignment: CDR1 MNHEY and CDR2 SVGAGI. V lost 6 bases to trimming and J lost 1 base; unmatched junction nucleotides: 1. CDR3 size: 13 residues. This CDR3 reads CASRGQGSYEQYF. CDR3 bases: TGTGCCAGCAGGGGACAGGGATCCTACGAGCAGTACTTC.

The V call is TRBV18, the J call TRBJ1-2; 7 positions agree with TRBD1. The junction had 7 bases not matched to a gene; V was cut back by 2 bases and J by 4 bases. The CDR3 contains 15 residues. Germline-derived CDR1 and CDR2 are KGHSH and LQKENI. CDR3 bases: TGTGCCAGCTCACCATCCGAGGGGGCGATCTATGGCTACACCTTC. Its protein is CASSPSEGAIYGYTF.

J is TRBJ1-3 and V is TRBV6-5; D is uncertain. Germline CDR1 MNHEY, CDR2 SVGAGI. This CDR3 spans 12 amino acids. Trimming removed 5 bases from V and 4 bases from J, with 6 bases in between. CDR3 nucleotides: TGTGCCAGCAGTACATCCGGAAACACCATATATTTT. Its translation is CASSTSGNTIYF.

The CDR3 nucleotides read TGCAGCGTGGCTACTAGCGGGAGGGCCGATGACAATGAGCAGTTCTTC. Its translation: CSVATSGRADDNEQFF. The chain has TRBV29-1 and TRBJ2-1; 13 nucleotides agree with TRBD2. Germline CDR1 is SQVTM and CDR2 is ANQGSEA. The length of the CDR3 is 16 residues. V lost 6 bases and J lost 5; bases outside the gene matches: 10.